The sequence of this TCR beta chain was determined in a study of vaccination effects on CD4 cells after COVID-19. Study-level results: The study, lacking early post-infection timepoints, had few convalescent patients. Infection-derived and vaccine-derived clones contracted markedly late after vaccination.

A note on this clone: Its antigen is not known.

Antigen-specific CD4+ T cells were first expanded with viral peptide pools by the ViraFEST assay and only then sequenced. Following a 10-day culture, CD4+ T cells were purified. According to the study, vaccine recipients showed no prior SARS-CoV-2 infection and negative nucleocapsid antibodies. They grew over 1.5 million PBMC in each well, adding around 10 IU/ml IL-2 and 10 ug/ml peptides. Produced via immunoSEQ multiplex PCR; TCRdb's table is partial and in-frame only. The data show 60,000 to 65,000 clones, approximately 71% seen once. The clonotype originates from a human donor who received a COVID-19 vaccine. The input for sequencing was CD4+ T cells from PBMCs cultured with HCoV-OC43 spike peptides, taken before COVID-19 vaccination. Subset meaning: HCoV-OC43 spike overlapping peptide pool stimulation.

The CDR3 here is CASSGTAGELFF. The DNA for the CDR3 is TGTGCCAGCAGTGGGACAGCCGGGGAGCTGTTTTTT. The genes are TRBV2 and TRBJ2-2, with D possibly TRBD1 on 6 matching bases. The germline CDR1 and CDR2 sequences are SNHLY and FYNNEI. The CDR3 spans 12 residues. V shed 4 bases and J shed 6 bases, with 6 bases lying between them.